This record looks at one T cell receptor beta chain sequence and its context. Its antigen is unknown. The data were produced by immunoSEQ multiplex PCR, yet TCRdb's version contains in-frame clones alone and is incomplete. Of about 92,000 clones in the sample, just over 90% are singletons; the top ten hold 20% to 25%. The data were obtained in a study of T cell responses to AZD1222 COVID-19 vaccine. Study-wide results and limits: The study found vaccine-associated CD4 TCRs spanning spike, dominant at 160-218 and 743-854. Only six people who got AZD1222 tested seropositive at baseline. Two AZD1222 doses significantly raised spike-specific TCR breadth and depth over controls.

V lost 2 bases, J lost 0 bases, and 8 bases lay in between. Per germline, CDR1 MNHEY and CDR2 SVGAGI. The CDR3 covers 14 residues. This specimen was peripheral blood, taken on day 0 of AZD1222 vaccination. This clonotype was sampled from an adult in good health. The chain joins TRBV6-5 to TRBJ2-7; no clear D gene. As DNA, the CDR3 is TGTGCCAGCAGTTACAGCAGGAGCTCCTACGAGCAGTACTTC. Protein: CASSYSRSSYEQYF.